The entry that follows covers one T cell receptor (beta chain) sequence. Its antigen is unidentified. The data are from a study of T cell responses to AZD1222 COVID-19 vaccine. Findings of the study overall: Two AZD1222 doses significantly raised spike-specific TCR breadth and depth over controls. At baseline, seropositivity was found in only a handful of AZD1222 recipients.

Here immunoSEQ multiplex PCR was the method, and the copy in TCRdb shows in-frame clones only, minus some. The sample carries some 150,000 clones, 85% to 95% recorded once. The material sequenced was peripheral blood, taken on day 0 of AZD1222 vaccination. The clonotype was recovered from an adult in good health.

DNA of the CDR3: TGTGCCAGCAGCCCGAGCCAGGGGGTTGGCGGCTACACCTTC. Its translation is CASSPSQGVGGYTF. This chain connects TRBV7-2 to TRBJ1-2, with 7 bases that match TRBD1. V lost 5 bases, J lost 8 bases, and 11 bases stayed unmatched. Germline V lookup: CDR1 SGHTA, CDR2 FQGNSA. This CDR3 spans 14 amino acids.